The 16 T cell receptor beta chains in this list originate from one sample, sequenced in a study of control samples from healthy donors and cancer patients. Assay: immunoSEQ multiplex PCR; the TCRdb copy retains only in-frame clones and omits some. Altogether about 160,000 clones are present, approximately 94% being singletons, with the ten largest covering under 8.5%. The sample taken for sequencing was blood. These receptors were obtained from a woman aged 40 to 50 in good health.

Here the CDR3 DNA reads TGTGCCAGCAGCTTAGCGGTGACTAGCGGGGGGTGGGATGAGCAGTTCTTC. As protein: CASSLAVTSGGWDEQFF. This chain connects TRBV7-7 to TRBJ2-1; TRBD2 agrees at 13 bases. Germline lookup yields CDR1 SSHAT and CDR2 FNYEAQ (reference sequence). This CDR3 contains 17 residues. The V segment lost 0 bases and the J segment 8 bases; nucleotides outside the gene matches: 7.

The chain links TRBV18 to TRBJ2-7; the match to TRBD1 covers 8 bases. Germline V CDR1 and CDR2: KGHSH, LQKENI. This CDR3 is 16 amino acids long. V gave up 4 bases and J gave up 2 bases; unmatched junction bases: 10. In nucleotides, the CDR3 is TGTGCCAGCTCACGGTCCCGGGACAGGATTCCCTACGAGCAGTACTTC. This translates into CASSRSRDRIPYEQYF.

V gene TRBV3-1 (or the pseudogene TRBV3-2) combines with J gene TRBJ1-1, with D possibly TRBD1 on 6 matching bases. The V end lost 1 base, the J end lost 11 bases, and 14 bases lay between the germline ends. CDR3 length equals 13 residues. Per germline, CDR1 LGHDT and CDR2 YNNKEL (reference sequence). CDR3 sequence (DNA): TGTGCCAGCAGCCAAGCAAGATTGAGGGGGGCTTTCTTT. This codes for CASSQARLRGAFF.

This chain uses TRBV9 with TRBJ1-1; possible D gene TRBD1, 5 bases. Trimming shortened V by 2 bases and J by 6 bases, and 11 bases separated the two germline ends. This CDR3 spans 13 amino acids. The germline CDR1 and CDR2 sequences are SGDLS and YYNGEE. The DNA for the CDR3 is TGTGCCAGCAGCGTTCAGGGATCCCCTGAAGCTTTCTTT. As protein: CASSVQGSPEAFF. Filled out from reference TRBV9 and TRBJ1-1, the complete variable domain reads DSGVTQTPKHLITATGQRVTLRCSPRSGDLSVYWYQQSLDQGLQFLIQYYNGEERAKGNILERFSAQQFPDLHSELNLSSLELGDSALYFCASSVQGSPEAFFGQGTRLTVV.

The chain uses TRBV7-8 and TRBJ1-1; D gene ambiguous. Germline CDR1 reads SGHVS; CDR2 reads FQNEAQ. The CDR3 has 13 residues. V lost 8 bases to trimming and J lost 4 bases, with 14 bases between them. In nucleotides, the CDR3 is TGTGCCAGCGTCACAACTCTCCGCACTGAAGCTTTCTTT. Translated: CASVTTLRTEAFF.

The chain couples TRBV18 to TRBJ1-1; 7 bases are shared with TRBD1. The CDR3 totals 15 residues. The V segment lost 6 bases and the J segment 1 base; nucleotides outside the gene matches: 8. Germline lookup yields CDR1 KGHSH and CDR2 LQKENI. Here the CDR3 reads CASSRDGTENTEAFF. The DNA for the CDR3 is TGTGCCAGCTCTAGAGATGGGACAGAGAACACTGAAGCTTTCTTT.

The chain is built from TRBV7-9 and TRBJ1-2, with D possibly matching TRBD1 (5 bases). Germline assignment: CDR1 SEHNR and CDR2 FQNEAQ (reference sequence). The V gene lost 11 bases and the J gene lost 2 bases, with 15 bases spanning the gap. The CDR3 contains 13 residues. This CDR3 is CAVRGEPNYGYTF. CDR3 DNA: TGTGCCGTCCGGGGGGAGCCAAACTATGGCTACACCTTC.

As DNA, the CDR3 is TGCGCCAGCAGCCAAGAGGGCGGGAGGAGCTCCTACAATGAGCAGTTCTTC. It codes for CASSQEGGRSSYNEQFF. The chain combines TRBV4-3 with TRBJ2-1; 8 bases fit TRBD2. The ends lost 0 bases at V and 0 bases at J; junction bases unmatched: 4. This CDR3 has 17 residues. Germline CDR1 is LGHNA and CDR2 is YSLEER.

This rearrangement joins TRBV19 to TRBJ1-2; TRBD1 is a possible D gene (5 bases). The CDR3 has 12 residues. In germline, CDR1 is LNHDA, CDR2 SQIVND (reference sequence). V was shortened by 7 bases and J by 8 bases, with 14 bases between the two germline ends. The CDR3 protein is CASKNRGEGYTF. CDR3 nucleotide sequence: TGTGCCAGTAAGAACCGGGGCGAGGGCTACACCTTC.

This clone was counted a single time. The V and J genes are TRBV28 and TRBJ2-5, with 9 bases that match TRBD1. Germline V gene lookup returns CDR1 MDHEN and CDR2 SYDVKM. This CDR3 is 12 amino acids long. J gave up 6 bases and V 8 bases, and 4 bases lay outside the gene matches. The CDR3 here is CASGQGWKTQYF. CDR3 coding DNA: TGTGCCAGCGGACAGGGGTGGAAGACCCAGTACTTC.

The genes are TRBV28 and TRBJ1-5; D gene unclear. V was clipped by 2 bases and J by 5 bases, with 4 bases between them. Germline assignment: CDR1 MDHEN and CDR2 SYDVKM. The CDR3 is 12 amino acids. In DNA, the CDR3 is TGTGCCAGCAGTTTACCGGATCAGCCCCAGCATTTT. It specifies CASSLPDQPQHF.

This clone appeared a single time. This chain links TRBV19 with TRBJ1-6; the D is unclear. The V gene lost 4 bases and the J gene lost 10 bases, with 23 bases spanning the gap. Germline values: CDR1 LNHDA, CDR2 SQIVND (reference sequence). The CDR3 sequence is 17 residues long. CDR3 loop: CASSTDGGLLTRSPLHF. Here the CDR3 DNA reads TGTGCCAGTAGTACTGACGGTGGACTGCTGACCCGCTCACCCCTCCACTTT.

The J gene is TRBJ2-7, the V gene TRBV4-2; no clear D. Between the trimmed V and J ends, which lost 4 bases and 4 bases, there was a span of 11 bases. Germline-derived CDR1 and CDR2 are LGHNA and YNFKEQ. CDR3 length equals 13 residues. CDR3 nucleotides: TGTGCCAGCAGCCCTGGGCTCCAATACGAGCAGTACTTC. Its protein is CASSPGLQYEQYF.

The rearrangement uses TRBV5-1 and TRBJ1-3; TRBD1 matches at 9 bases. The germline V gene has CDR1 SGHRS and CDR2 YFSETQ. This CDR3 comprises 20 residues. V shed 0 bases, J shed 0 bases, and the junction held 13 bases outside the gene matches. CDR3 loop: CASSLGGQGTLASSGNTIYF. The CDR3 DNA follows: TGCGCCAGCAGCTTGGGAGGACAGGGGACCTTAGCCAGCTCTGGAAACACCATATATTTT.

This chain uses TRBV9 with TRBJ2-2; TRBD1 matches 8 bases. Germline CDR1 is SGDLS and CDR2 is YYNGEE. The CDR3 extends over 15 amino acids. V lost 4 bases to trimming and J lost 4 bases; unmatched junction nucleotides: 6. Here the CDR3 reads CASSPTGVGTGELFF. CDR3 sequence (DNA): TGTGCCAGCAGCCCGACAGGGGTGGGCACCGGGGAGCTGTTTTTT.

In this sample, this clone turned up once. The chain couples TRBV6-5 to TRBJ2-5; 10 nucleotides agree with TRBD2. Germline trimming cut 7 bases from V and 5 bases from J; bases unmatched to any gene: 4. Germline CDR1 is MNHEY and CDR2 is SVGAGI. The CDR3 covers 13 residues. This CDR3 is CASKGLAVETQYF. CDR3 DNA sequence: TGTGCCAGCAAAGGACTAGCGGTGGAGACCCAGTACTTC.